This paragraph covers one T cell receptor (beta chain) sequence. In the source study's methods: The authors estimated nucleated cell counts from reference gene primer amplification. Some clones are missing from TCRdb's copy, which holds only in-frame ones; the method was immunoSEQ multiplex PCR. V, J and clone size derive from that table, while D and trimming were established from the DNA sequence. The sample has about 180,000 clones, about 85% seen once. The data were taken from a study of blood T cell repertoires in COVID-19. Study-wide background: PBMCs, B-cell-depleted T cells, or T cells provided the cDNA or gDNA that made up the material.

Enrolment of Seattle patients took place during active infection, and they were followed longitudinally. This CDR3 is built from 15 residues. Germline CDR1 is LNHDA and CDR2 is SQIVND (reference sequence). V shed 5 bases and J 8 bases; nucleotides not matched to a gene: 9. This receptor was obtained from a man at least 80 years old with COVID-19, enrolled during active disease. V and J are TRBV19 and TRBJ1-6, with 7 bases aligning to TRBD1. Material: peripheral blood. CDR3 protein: CASSSSGTDHSPLHF. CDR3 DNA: TGTGCCAGTAGTTCGTCCGGGACAGATCATTCACCCCTCCACTTT.